Presented here are 25 T cell receptor beta chains from one specimen sequenced in a study of OX40 agonist ivuxolimab in advanced cancers. Some clones are missing from TCRdb's copy, which holds only in-frame ones; the method was immunoSEQ multiplex PCR. The table includes tens of thousands of clones, around 93% detected once. The source material was CD4+ or CD8+ T cells sorted from blood, sampled in a trial of the OX40 agonist ivuxolimab. The receptors originated from an adult with an advanced solid tumor such as melanoma, head and neck, liver or kidney cancer.

A few counts support this clone. The chain couples TRBV7-6 to TRBJ2-1; possible D gene TRBD2, 6 bases. Germline V CDR1 and CDR2: SGHVS, FNYEAQ. The CDR3 runs to 13 residues. Trimming cost V 5 bases and J 10 bases, with 15 bases left between them. CDR3 in amino acids: CASSPGGPQEQFF. The CDR3 nucleotides are TGTGCCAGCAGCCCCGGGGGTCCACAGGAGCAGTTCTTC.

This clone appeared a single time. V is TRBV15 and J is TRBJ1-4; D is undetermined. The CDR3 runs to 13 residues. Germline-derived CDR1 and CDR2 are LNHNV and YYDKDF (reference sequence). Trimming took 5 bases from V and 7 from J, leaving 11 bases between them. The DNA of the CDR3 is TGTGCCACCAGCCGGATCAGGATTGAAAAACTGTTTTTT. It encodes CATSRIRIEKLFF.

Turning to this clone: This same CDR3 is encoded by further DNA sequences in the sample. The chain is built from TRBV6-5 and TRBJ1-5; TRBD1 matches 8 bases. Germline V gene data show CDR1 as MNHEY and CDR2 as SVGAGI. Trimming removed 6 bases from V and 4 bases from J; junction bases left unmatched: 5. This CDR3 comprises 14 residues. Here the CDR3 reads CASSSGGGNQPQHF. In nucleotides, the CDR3 is TGTGCCAGCAGCTCAGGGGGCGGGAATCAGCCCCAGCATTTT.

This clone occurred once. The chain carries TRBV7-3 and TRBJ1-6; D is uncertain. The CDR3 is 16 residues long. V was clipped by 5 bases and J by 10 bases, with 21 bases between them. The germline CDR1 and CDR2 sequences are SGHTA and FQGTGA. The CDR3 bases are TGTGCCAGCAGCCTACGACGCGCCGGACCCGGGTCACCCCTCCACTTT. It encodes CASSLRRAGPGSPLHF.

The rearrangement links TRBV29-1 to TRBJ1-1; D is ambiguous. The CDR3 runs to 10 residues. Germline V gene lookup returns CDR1 SQVTM and CDR2 ANQGSEA. Trimming removed 6 bases from V and 11 bases from J, with 13 bases in between. CDR3 nucleotides: TGCAGCGTCGACCTCACCGGCGCTTTCTTT. Residues: CSVDLTGAFF.

The V gene is TRBV27, the J gene TRBJ2-1; D possibly corresponds to TRBD1 (6 bases). CDR3 length: 14 amino acids. V gave up 5 bases and J gave up 5 bases, with 13 bases separating them. Germline-derived CDR1 and CDR2 are MNHEY and SMNVEV (reference sequence). CDR3 nucleotides: TGTGCCAGCAGTCTAACCCGGGACAACAATGAGCAGTTCTTC. Its translation is CASSLTRDNNEQFF.

The rearrangement joins TRBV4-3 to TRBJ1-1; TRBD1 matches at 7 bases. The CDR3 totals 14 residues. J gave up 5 bases and V 3 bases, and 6 bases lay outside the gene matches. CDR1 is LGHNA, CDR2 YSLEER, per germline. The DNA for the CDR3 is TGCGCCAGCAGCCAGAGACAGGGTGGTACTGAAGCTTTCTTT. Translating it yields CASSQRQGGTEAFF.

The sample holds a few counts of this clone. The chain couples TRBV30 to TRBJ1-1; D not certain. Germline CDR1 and CDR2: GTSNPN and SVGIG (reference sequence). V was pared by 0 bases and J by 3 bases, with 5 bases between. The CDR3 runs to 12 residues. CDR3 region: CAWSVSYTEAFF. CDR3 nucleotides: TGTGCCTGGAGTGTATCTTACACTGAAGCTTTCTTT.

The J gene is TRBJ1-1, the V gene TRBV7-9; D ambiguous. The ends were cut back, 7 bases at V and 1 base at J, with 4 bases in the middle. Germline V gene data show CDR1 as SEHNR and CDR2 as FQNEAQ (reference sequence). This CDR3 is built from 11 residues. The chain's CDR3 is CASIENTEAFF. CDR3 nucleotides: TGTGCCAGCATTGAGAACACTGAAGCTTTCTTT.

This chain links TRBV30 with TRBJ2-3; TRBD2 aligns across 9 bases. CDR1 is GTSNPN, CDR2 SVGIG, per germline (reference sequence). Unmatched junction bases numbered 3, after V lost 2 bases and J lost 3 bases. This CDR3 has 14 residues. The CDR3 nucleotides read TGTGCCTGGAGTAACGCGGGAGGGACAGATACGCAGTATTTT. This translates into CAWSNAGGTDTQYF.

J is TRBJ1-6 and V is TRBV5-1, with D unresolved. Looked up from germline, CDR1 is SGHRS and CDR2 is YFSETQ. CDR3 length: 18 amino acids. V gave up 4 bases and J gave up 5 bases, with 22 bases separating them. CDR3 in amino acids: CASSPLPDLDLNNSPLHF. The CDR3, as DNA: TGCGCCAGCAGCCCCCTACCGGACCTCGACCTCAATAATTCACCCCTCCACTTT.

The CDR3 DNA sequence: TGTGCCAGCAGCAAGGACGGGACAGGCACAGATACGCAGTATTTT. Translating gives CASSKDGTGTDTQYF. The rearrangement uses TRBV7-9 and TRBJ2-3, with 7 bases fitting TRBD1. After removal of 5 bases from V and 1 base from J, the junction contained 6 bases not matched to a gene. The germline V gene encodes CDR1 SEHNR and CDR2 FQNEAQ (reference sequence). The CDR3 has 15 amino acids.

CDR3 protein: CASSASGTRNTEAFF. The CDR3 DNA reads TGTGCCAGCAGCGCGAGCGGGACAAGGAACACTGAAGCTTTCTTT. The chain joins TRBV9 to TRBJ1-1, with D perhaps matching TRBD1 (6 bases). V dropped 3 bases and J dropped 1 base, with 13 bases sitting between them. This CDR3 comprises 15 residues. Germline CDR1 SGDLS, CDR2 YYNGEE. Looking up the rest from reference TRBV9 and TRBJ1-1 gives the full variable domain: DSGVTQTPKHLITATGQRVTLRCSPRSGDLSVYWYQQSLDQGLQFLIQYYNGEERAKGNILERFSAQQFPDLHSELNLSSLELGDSALYFCASSASGTRNTEAFFGQGTRLTVV.

This rearrangement joins TRBV5-1 to TRBJ1-1; unclear D gene. V dropped 4 bases and J dropped 1 base, with 8 bases sitting between them. The CDR3 has 13 residues. The germline gives CDR1 SGHRS, CDR2 YFSETQ. The CDR3 nucleotides read TGCGCCAGCAGCCATACAGAGAACACTGAAGCTTTCTTT. Translation: CASSHTENTEAFF.

The chain has TRBV2 and TRBJ2-5; D possibly corresponds to TRBD2 (6 bases). V shed 4 bases and J shed 9 bases, with 15 bases lying between them. CDR1 and CDR2 from the germline V gene are SNHLY and FYNNEI. The CDR3 is 13 residues long. The CDR3 sequence: CASSAPPGEAQYF. CDR3 bases: TGTGCCAGCAGTGCCCCGCCGGGGGAGGCCCAGTACTTC.

The chain recombines TRBV6-5 with TRBJ2-1; TRBD2 agrees at 13 bases. The CDR3 runs 15 residues. Germline V CDR1 and CDR2: MNHEY, SVGAGI. The ends lost 5 bases at V and 4 bases at J; junction bases unmatched: 2. DNA of the CDR3: TGTGCCAGCAGTGTACTAGCGGGAGGGTACAATGAGCAGTTCTTC. This sequence encodes CASSVLAGGYNEQFF.

This clone was seen once. CDR3 DNA: TGTGCCAGCAGCTTTGGACAGGGGGCCTCTGAAGCTTTCTTT. Protein product: CASSFGQGASEAFF. The rearrangement joins TRBV7-6 to TRBJ1-1; TRBD1 aligns across 11 bases. J lost 6 bases, V lost 3 bases, and 3 bases had no gene match. The CDR3 totals 14 residues. Germline assignment: CDR1 SGHVS and CDR2 FNYEAQ.

The chain recombines TRBV7-8 with TRBJ2-1; TRBD2 matches at 14 bases. From germline, CDR1 is SGHVS and CDR2 FQNEAQ. The CDR3 loop spans 15 amino acids. Germline trimming cut 5 bases from V and 7 bases from J; bases unmatched to any gene: 4. In DNA form, the CDR3 reads TGTGCCAGCAGCCCGGGGACTAGCGGGAGTAATGAGCAGTTCTTC. The encoded protein is CASSPGTSGSNEQFF.

The V gene is TRBV4-1, the J gene TRBJ2-2; 7 nucleotides line up with TRBD1. Per germline, CDR1 MGHRA and CDR2 YSYEKL. The CDR3 is 16 residues long. The junction had 3 bases not matched to a gene; V was cut back by 2 bases and J by 0 bases. CDR3 sequence: CASSQYGQANTGELFF. In nucleotides, the CDR3 is TGCGCCAGCAGCCAATACGGACAGGCGAACACCGGGGAGCTGTTTTTT.

V and J are TRBV29-1 and TRBJ2-7; 12 bases line up with TRBD2. V dropped 2 bases and J dropped 3; count of bases not matched to a gene: 8. Looked up from germline, CDR1 is SQVTM and CDR2 is ANQGSEA. CDR3 length: 16 amino acids. The CDR3 DNA reads as TGCAGCGTTGAAATTGCGACTAGCGGGAGAATCTACGAGCAGTACTTC. This sequence encodes CSVEIATSGRIYEQYF.

The rearrangement uses TRBV7-2 and TRBJ2-7; D ambiguous. From germline, CDR1 is SGHTA and CDR2 FQGNSA. The CDR3 totals 13 residues. Trimming removed 3 bases at V and 1 base at J, with 7 bases between. The CDR3 sequence is CASSFWQSYEQYF. The CDR3, as DNA: TGTGCCAGCAGCTTTTGGCAGTCCTACGAGCAGTACTTC.

The genes are TRBV27 and TRBJ2-2; TRBD1 matches at 7 bases. Germline CDR1 is MNHEY and CDR2 is SMNVEV (reference sequence). Unmatched junction bases numbered 4, after V lost 6 bases and J lost 0 bases. CDR3 length equals 15 residues. The DNA for the CDR3 is TGTGCCAGCAGACCCGGGACAGCGAACACCGGGGAGCTGTTTTTT. This translates into CASRPGTANTGELFF.

The genes are TRBV19 and TRBJ2-7; D may correspond to TRBD1 or TRBD2 (6 bases each). CDR3 size: 15 residues. CDR1 and CDR2 (germline): LNHDA, SQIVND (reference sequence). V lost 9 bases and J 6 bases, leaving 24 bases between the germline ends. CDR3 in DNA: TGTGCCAGCGCCCCCCGCCCGGGGGCAAAAGCCGAGCAGTACTTC. Protein: CASAPRPGAKAEQYF.

The chain carries TRBV29-1 and TRBJ1-1; D gene unclear. CDR3 length: 13 amino acids. Germline CDR1 is SQVTM and CDR2 is ANQGSEA. V was shortened by 6 bases and J by 4 bases, with 15 bases between the two germline ends. The CDR3 sequence: CSVTYRAATEAFF. Here the CDR3 DNA reads TGCAGCGTAACCTATCGGGCAGCCACTGAAGCTTTCTTT.

This clone was detected once. The chain employs TRBV27 and TRBJ2-7, with no clear D. Trimming stripped 8 bases from V and 2 bases from J, with 16 bases between. Germline V CDR1 and CDR2: MNHEY, SMNVEV (reference sequence). CDR3 size: 14 residues. CDR3 in amino acids: CASALSTVPYEQYF. DNA of the CDR3: TGTGCCAGCGCCCTTTCGACTGTTCCCTACGAGCAGTACTTC.